This TCR beta chain was documented in a study of Ad26.COV2.S vaccination and SARS-CoV-2 variants. Treatment in this sample: around 19 received Ad26.COV2.S at low or high dose, single or two shots; roughly five received placebo; per-sample allocation not given. Samples analyzed were those drawn on day 63 after the first vaccine or placebo injection. Aged 18-55 years, donor was enrolled in Boston around 2020. As its vector, the vaccine had Ad26, which expressed Wuhan-strain SARS-CoV-2 spike. V lost 3 bases to trimming and J lost 6 bases; unmatched junction nucleotides: 7. This CDR3 has 14 residues. Germline lookup yields CDR1 SGHTA and CDR2 FQGNSA. Generated by immunoSEQ multiplex PCR, the TCRdb table keeps only in-frame clones and is missing some. The sample holds 300,000 to 400,000 clones, around 87% seen once.

Source: peripheral blood, taken in a trial of Ad26.COV2.S vaccine versus placebo. The gene calls are TRBV7-2 and TRBJ1-2; 7 bases line up with TRBD1. This clonotype was obtained from a person aged 18 to 65 who received the Ad26.COV2.S COVID-19 vaccine or a placebo. The CDR3 region is CASSFDRAFNGYTF. DNA of the CDR3: TGTGCCAGCAGCTTCGACAGGGCTTTCAATGGCTACACCTTC.